What follows are 2 T cell receptor beta chains derived from one specimen sequenced in a study of technical replicates of blood from several donors. The protocol was immunoSEQ multiplex PCR, while the TCRdb copy is restricted to in-frame clones and leaves out a portion. The sample consists of about 73,000 clones, 90% of them appearing once. Specimen: PBMCs. The receptors originated from a human donor in good health. Some clones in this sample may be carry-over from other donors' samples.

This chain uses TRBV10-2 with TRBJ1-5, with D possibly TRBD1 on 5 matching bases. The CDR3 consists of 14 residues. V lost 4 bases, J lost 6 bases, and 13 bases lay in between. CDR1 is WSHSY and CDR2 is SAAADI in the germline V gene. This CDR3 reads CASSVEGVTQPQHF. DNA for the CDR3: TGCGCCAGCAGTGTGGAAGGGGTAACTCAGCCCCAGCATTTT.

This chain connects TRBV4-2 to TRBJ2-7; 11 bases match TRBD2. Germline V lookup: CDR1 LGHNA, CDR2 YNFKEQ. V lost 5 bases and J lost 3; bases outside the gene matches: 3. CDR3 length: 14 amino acids. The DNA of the CDR3 is TGTGCCAGCAGCTACACTAGCGGGAGCTACGAGCAGTACTTC. Translating gives CASSYTSGSYEQYF.